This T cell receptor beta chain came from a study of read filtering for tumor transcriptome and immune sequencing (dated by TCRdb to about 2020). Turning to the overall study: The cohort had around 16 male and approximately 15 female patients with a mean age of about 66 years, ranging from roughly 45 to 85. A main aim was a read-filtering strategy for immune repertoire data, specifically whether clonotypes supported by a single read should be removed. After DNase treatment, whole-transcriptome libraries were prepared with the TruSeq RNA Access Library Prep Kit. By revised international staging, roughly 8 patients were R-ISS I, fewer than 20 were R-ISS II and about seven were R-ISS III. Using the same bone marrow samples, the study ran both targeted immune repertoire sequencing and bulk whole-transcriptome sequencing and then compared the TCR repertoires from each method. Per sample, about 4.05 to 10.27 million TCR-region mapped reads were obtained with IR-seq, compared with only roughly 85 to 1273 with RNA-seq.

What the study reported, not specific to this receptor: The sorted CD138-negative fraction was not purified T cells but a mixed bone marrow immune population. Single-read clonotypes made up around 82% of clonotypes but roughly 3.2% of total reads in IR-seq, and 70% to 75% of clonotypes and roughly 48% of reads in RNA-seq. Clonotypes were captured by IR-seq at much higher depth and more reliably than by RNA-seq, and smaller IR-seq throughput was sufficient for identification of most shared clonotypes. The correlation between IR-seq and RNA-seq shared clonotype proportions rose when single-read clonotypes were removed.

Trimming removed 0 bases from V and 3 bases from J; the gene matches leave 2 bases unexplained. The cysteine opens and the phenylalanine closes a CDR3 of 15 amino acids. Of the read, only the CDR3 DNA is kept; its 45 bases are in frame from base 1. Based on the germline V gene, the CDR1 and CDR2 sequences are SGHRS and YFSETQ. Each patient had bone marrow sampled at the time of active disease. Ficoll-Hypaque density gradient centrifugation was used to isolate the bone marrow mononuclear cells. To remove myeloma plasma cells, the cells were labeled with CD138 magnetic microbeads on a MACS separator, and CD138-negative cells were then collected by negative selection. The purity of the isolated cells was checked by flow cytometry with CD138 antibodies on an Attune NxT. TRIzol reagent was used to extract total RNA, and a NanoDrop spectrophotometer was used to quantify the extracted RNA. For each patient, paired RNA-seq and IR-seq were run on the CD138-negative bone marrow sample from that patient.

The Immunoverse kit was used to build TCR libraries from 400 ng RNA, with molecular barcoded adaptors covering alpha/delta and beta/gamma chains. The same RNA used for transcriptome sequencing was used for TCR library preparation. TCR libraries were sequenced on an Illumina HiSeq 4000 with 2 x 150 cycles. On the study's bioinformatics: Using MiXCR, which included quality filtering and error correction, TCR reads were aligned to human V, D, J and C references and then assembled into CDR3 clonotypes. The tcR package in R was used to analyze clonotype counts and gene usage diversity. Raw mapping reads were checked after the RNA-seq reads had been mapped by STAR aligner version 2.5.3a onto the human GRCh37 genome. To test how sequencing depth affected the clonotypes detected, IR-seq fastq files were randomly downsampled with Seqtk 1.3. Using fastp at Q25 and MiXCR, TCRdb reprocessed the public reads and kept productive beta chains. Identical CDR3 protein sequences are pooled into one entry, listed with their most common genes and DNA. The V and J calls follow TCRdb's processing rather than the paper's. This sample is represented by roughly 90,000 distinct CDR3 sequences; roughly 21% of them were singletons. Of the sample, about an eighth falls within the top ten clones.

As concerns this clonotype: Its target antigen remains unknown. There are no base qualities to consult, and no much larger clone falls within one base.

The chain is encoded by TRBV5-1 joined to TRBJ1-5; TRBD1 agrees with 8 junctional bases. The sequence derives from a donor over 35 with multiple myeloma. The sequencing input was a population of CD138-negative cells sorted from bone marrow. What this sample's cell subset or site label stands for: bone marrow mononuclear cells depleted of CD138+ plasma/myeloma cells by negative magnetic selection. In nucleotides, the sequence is TGCGCCAGCAGCTTGGGGACAGGGAACAATCAGCCCCAGCATTTT. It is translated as CASSLGTGNNQPQHF.